The present entry profiles one TCR beta chain with its context. The CDR3 is 16 residues long. Germline CDR1 reads MNHEY; CDR2 reads SVGEGT. The J segment lost 1 base and the V segment lost 0 bases, leaving 4 bases of the junction unmatched. The entry originates in a study of blood T cell repertoires in COVID-19. Study summary: Samples taken during acute and convalescent COVID-19 were collected in the United States, Italy and Spain. The cDNA or gDNA used as material had been derived from T cells, B-cell-depleted T cells, or PBMCs.

Authors' data handling: Estimated nucleated cell counts came from reference gene primer amplification. Method: immunoSEQ multiplex PCR; TCRdb's copy keeps in-frame clones and lacks some. V and J calls and clone size are as listed in that table; D and trimming were resolved from the DNA. The sample has some 42,000 clones; 85% to 90% are singletons. What was sequenced was peripheral blood. J is TRBJ1-1 and V is TRBV6-2 or TRBV6-3; 8 positions match TRBD1. This TCR was sampled from a man aged 50 or older with active COVID-19. CDR3 DNA: TGTGCCAGCAGTTACTCCCAGGGGGCGCGGAACACTGAAGCTTTCTTT. As protein: CASSYSQGARNTEAFF.